Listed below are T cell receptor beta chains from one sample, sequenced in a study of Graves' ophthalmopathy and Graves' hyperthyroidism. One entry per CDR3 protein results from TCRdb running MiXCR on the multiplex PCR reads. The table records about 210,000 distinct CDR3 sequences, around 28% of them present only once. The specimen sequenced was peripheral blood. The receptor set was obtained from a man between 50 and 59 years old with Graves' ophthalmopathy. CDR3s include the opening cysteine and the closing phenylalanine or tryptophan. Each record gives: V gene, J gene, CDR3 length, D gene, CDR3 protein. The D gene is left open where the match is weak.

>TRBV11-2|TRBJ2-2|15|-
CASSTPSVGTGELFF
>TRBV12-3/TRBV12-4|TRBJ1-1|13|-
CASSFREGTEAFF
>TRBV6-1|TRBJ2-7|11|-
CASGQTYEQYF
>TRBV11-2|TRBJ1-1|16|-
CASSFVGQGGGTEAFF
>TRBV12-3/TRBV12-4|TRBJ1-2|13|-
CASSLQAMEGYTF
>TRBV27|TRBJ1-5|15|-
CASSSWQGGNQPQHF
>TRBV7-9|TRBJ1-1|15|TRBD1
CASSLWGQTPTEAFF
>TRBV7-6|TRBJ1-2|13|-
CASSPDSTYGYTF
>TRBV5-1|TRBJ2-7|15|TRBD2
CASGSREGDAYEQYF
>TRBV11-3|TRBJ2-4|18|TRBD1
CASSLTRWDRDAKNIQYF
>TRBV6-1|TRBJ1-1|15|TRBD1
CASRRQGEGNTEAFF
>TRBV27|TRBJ2-7|15|-
CASSLPDRYAYEQYF
>TRBV12-3/TRBV12-4|TRBJ1-2|14|-
CASTTTGQSYGYTF
>TRBV12-3/TRBV12-4|TRBJ1-2|14|-
CASAGQPEGYGYTF
>TRBV29-1|TRBJ1-1|13|-
CSVEDQGTTEAFF
>TRBV6-2/TRBV6-3|TRBJ1-1|14|-
CASVRNAGFTEAFF
>TRBV29-1|TRBJ2-7|12|-
CSVESQPYEQYF
>TRBV18|TRBJ2-5|15|TRBD1
CASSTDRGSGETQYF
>TRBV11-3|TRBJ1-1|12|-
CASSLGTTEAFF
>TRBV6-1|TRBJ2-5|12|-
CASSEERETQYF
>TRBV7-9|TRBJ1-1|18|-
CASRPTHRKGSMNTEAFF
>TRBV7-9|TRBJ1-3|15|-
CASSLRSSGGNTIYF
>TRBV28|TRBJ2-2|14|-
CASTLDYKGGELFF
>TRBV5-1|TRBJ1-5|14|-
CASSVGDSNQPQHF
>TRBV6-5|TRBJ1-1|13|-
CASSYSLGDEAFF
>TRBV7-8|TRBJ1-1|15|-
CASSSTGGSSAEAFF
>TRBV6-4|TRBJ1-2|17|TRBD1
CASSDATGGLVNYGYTF
>TRBV4-1|TRBJ1-2|15|-
CASSQGTDANYGYTF
>TRBV27|TRBJ2-2|17|TRBD1
CASSVGTGLGWTGELFF
>TRBV29-1|TRBJ2-5|15|-
CSVELKIQRGETQYF
>TRBV4-1|TRBJ2-2|15|TRBD1
CASSLTGENTGELFF
>TRBV7-2|TRBJ2-7|13|-
CASSPDLSYEQYF
>TRBV20-1|TRBJ2-7|13|TRBD2
CSARGTSGYEQYF
>TRBV12-3/TRBV12-4|TRBJ1-2|16|-
CASRWGPRQGKRGYTF
>TRBV6-1|TRBJ2-2|14|TRBD1
CASRLQGAGGELFF
>TRBV11-2|TRBJ1-5|15|-
CASSLDQVSSQPQHF
>TRBV12-3/TRBV12-4|TRBJ1-5|13|-
CASSLGRNQPQHF
>TRBV12-3/TRBV12-4|TRBJ1-6|13|-
CASSFSSRSPLHF
>TRBV15|TRBJ2-2|16|-
CATSRDLVLNTGELFF
>TRBV6-5|TRBJ2-2|13|-
CASFNKNTGELFF
>TRBV6-5|TRBJ2-5|18|-
CASSYAGHRARGGETQYF
>TRBV25-1|TRBJ2-4|15|TRBD1
CASSGRGIEKNIQYF
>TRBV7-2|TRBJ2-2|13|-
CASSLQPGRELFF
>TRBV28|TRBJ1-3|16|TRBD1
CASTPPGQGFGNTIYF
>TRBV3-1|TRBJ2-7|12|-
CASSQKGGEQYF
>TRBV28|TRBJ1-5|15|TRBD1
CASIGGQGASQPQHF
>TRBV20-1|TRBJ2-7|14|-
CSALRERWAYEQYF
>TRBV6-2/TRBV6-3|TRBJ2-7|17|TRBD2
CASSTWTSGGSSYEQYF
>TRBV20-1|TRBJ2-5|15|TRBD1
CSASQGTPTQETQYF
>TRBV12-3/TRBV12-4|TRBJ2-7|13|-
CASSNRDNGEQYF
>TRBV6-2/TRBV6-3|TRBJ2-7|17|-
CASSSPPTEKPSYEQYF
>TRBV19|TRBJ1-1|14|-
CASTEQVMNTEAFF
>TRBV6-5|TRBJ2-5|14|-
CASSYRTAQETQYF
>TRBV11-3|TRBJ2-7|15|TRBD2
CASRPLLAGKREQYF
>TRBV3-1|TRBJ2-7|14|-
CASSQGIYPYEQYF
>TRBV25-1|TRBJ1-2|14|-
CASSGPGPPYGYTF